This T cell receptor beta chain came from a study of T cell repertoires in cytomegalovirus infection. Looking at the study overall: An indication of both CMV infection and matching HLA type came from public TCR beta signatures.

Findings of the study overall: CMV-specific TCR beta clonotypes restricted by HLA-C were the ones dominating the ex vivo response. The cumulative frequency of public TCR beta families distinguished individuals who carried CMV together with the relevant HLA.

In the case of this clonotype: Its antigen is undetermined. Relative to the germline gene, one junction end is altered; a read error may explain this.

TCRdb reprocessed the reads with MiXCR, giving one entry per CDR3 protein. The table includes around 250,000 distinct CDR3 sequences, about 18% detected once. CDR1 and CDR2 (germline): LGHNA, YSLEER. The CDR3 is made up of 15 amino acids. The specimen sequenced was CD8+ T cells from PBMCs. The origin of this receptor is a human donor in good health (CMV status not recorded). Some clones in this sample may be carry-over from other donors' samples. This chain joins TRBV4-3 and TRBJ2-7; perhaps D is TRBD1 or TRBD2 (6 bases each). For the CDR3, the DNA is TGCGCCAACAGCCAGGGACTGGACAGATCCTACGAGCAGTACTTC. Translation gives CANSQGLDRSYEQYF.